One sample yielded the 24 T cell receptor beta chains listed below, sequenced in a study of T cell responses to AZD1222 COVID-19 vaccine. Sequenced by immunoSEQ multiplex PCR; TCRdb stores in-frame clones only, minus some. The table lists 150,000 or so clones, 75% to 85% of them singletons, with around 4.1% in the top ten. Here the sequenced sample was peripheral blood, taken on day 0 of MenACWY control vaccination. The receptors here all came from an adult in good health.

V is TRBV7-3 and J is TRBJ2-2; TRBD2 aligns across 9 bases. Trimming cost V 5 bases and J 0 bases; bases outside gene matches: 4. The CDR3 runs 16 residues. Germline loops: CDR1 SGHTA, CDR2 FQGTGA. The CDR3 region has the DNA TGTGCCAGCAGCCCGGGACTAGCCGCGAACACCGGGGAGCTGTTTTTT. Translated, it gives CASSPGLAANTGELFF.

V usage is TRBV28 and J usage is TRBJ1-1; D is ambiguous. Between the trimmed V and J ends, which lost 3 bases and 5 bases, there was a span of 13 bases. This CDR3 comprises 14 residues. The germline V gene has CDR1 MDHEN and CDR2 SYDVKM. The CDR3 DNA is TGTGCCAGCAGTTTCTGGGCGGCAGGTACTGAAGCTTTCTTT. Its protein product is CASSFWAAGTEAFF.

The chain employs TRBV12-3 or TRBV12-4 and TRBJ1-2, with 12 bases lining up with TRBD1. This CDR3 has 13 residues. V shed 8 bases and J 7 bases; nucleotides not matched to a gene: 5. CDR3 sequence reads: CASGDRGQFGYTF. DNA for the CDR3: TGTGCCAGCGGGGACAGGGGGCAGTTTGGCTACACCTTC.

V gene TRBV7-9 combines with J gene TRBJ2-1; D not resolved. The CDR3 is 14 residues long. Germline loops: CDR1 SEHNR, CDR2 FQNEAQ (reference sequence). Trimming pared 8 bases from V and 4 bases from J, leaving 15 bases between. The CDR3 is CASSLGSNYNEQFF. The DNA of the CDR3 is TGTGCCAGCTCCCTCGGCTCCAATTACAATGAGCAGTTCTTC.

This clone was counted a single time. The rearrangement links TRBV3-1 (or the pseudogene TRBV3-2) to TRBJ1-3; 7 nucleotides line up with TRBD1. Germline CDR1 LGHDT, CDR2 YNNKEL (reference sequence). V lost 1 base, J lost 3 bases, and 3 bases stayed unmatched. CDR3 size: 15 residues. The CDR3 reads CASSQAGTVGNTIYF. DNA for the CDR3: TGTGCCAGCAGCCAAGCTGGGACAGTTGGAAACACCATATATTTT.

The genes are TRBV10-3 and TRBJ2-5; 9 bases are shared with TRBD1. CDR1 and CDR2 from the germline V gene are ENHRY and SYGVKD. With 0 bases clipped from V and 1 base from J, the junction kept 9 bases outside the gene matches. The CDR3 runs 18 residues. The CDR3 loop is CAISESYLDRGFQETQYF. Here the CDR3 DNA reads TGTGCCATCAGTGAGTCGTACCTTGACAGGGGGTTCCAAGAGACCCAGTACTTC.

The chain has TRBV5-1 and TRBJ2-5, with 9 bases identical to TRBD2. The CDR3 loop spans 16 amino acids. V gave up 0 bases and J gave up 1 base; unmatched junction bases: 4. CDR1 SGHRS and CDR2 YFSETQ come from the germline V gene. This chain's CDR3 is CASSLVGSGGQETQYF. The CDR3, as DNA: TGCGCCAGCAGCTTGGTCGGTAGCGGGGGCCAAGAGACCCAGTACTTC.

The J gene is TRBJ2-1, the V gene TRBV6-5, with D unresolved. Germline V lookup: CDR1 MNHEY, CDR2 SVGAGI. This CDR3 spans 13 amino acids. V was cut by 2 bases and J by 10 bases, with 12 bases left in between. The CDR3 loop is CASSYQVAQEQFF. CDR3 nucleotides: TGTGCCAGCAGTTACCAGGTGGCTCAGGAGCAGTTCTTC.

The chain carries TRBV12-3 or TRBV12-4 and TRBJ1-1; D is unresolved. The CDR3 is 11 amino acids. V lost 6 bases to trimming and J lost 3 bases, with 5 bases between them. The DNA of the CDR3 is TGTGCCAGCAGCCAAGACACTGAAGCTTTCTTT. It yields the protein CASSQDTEAFF.

This rearrangement joins TRBV5-1 to TRBJ2-3, with D possibly being TRBD1 or TRBD2 (5 bases each). The ends were cut back, 0 bases at V and 4 bases at J, with 9 bases in the middle. Per the germline V gene, CDR1 is SGHRS and CDR2 is YFSETQ. The CDR3 has 14 residues. The CDR3 coding sequence is TGCGCCAGCAGCTTGGGGGGGATCCCAGATACGCAGTATTTT. Translation: CASSLGGIPDTQYF.

This sequence joins TRBV28 and TRBJ1-5; maybe TRBD1 (6 bases). Germline lookup yields CDR1 MDHEN and CDR2 SYDVKM. Between the trimmed V and J ends, which lost 3 bases and 9 bases, there was a span of 21 bases. The CDR3 loop spans 16 amino acids. The DNA of the CDR3 is TGTGCCAGCAGTTTTTATATGTCAGGGGTAGGGGGGCCCCAGCATTTT. Its translation is CASSFYMSGVGGPQHF.

The chain uses TRBV19 and TRBJ2-6, with D possibly being TRBD2 (5 bases). Germline V CDR1 and CDR2: LNHDA, SQIVND (reference sequence). The CDR3 spans 16 residues. The V end was cut by 10 bases, the J end by 4 bases, with 20 bases between. The DNA for the CDR3 is TGTGCCACTCACCCGGGGTCTGGTGGGGGGGCCAACGTCCTGACTTTC. This translates into CATHPGSGGGANVLTF.

For the CDR3, the DNA is TGTGCCAGTAGTGTCCAGGCTAGCACAGATACGCAGTATTTT. Its protein is CASSVQASTDTQYF. The rearrangement joins TRBV19 to TRBJ2-3; no clear D gene. Germline lookup yields CDR1 LNHDA and CDR2 SQIVND (reference sequence). Deletions cut 5 bases from V and 0 bases from J, with 9 bases between. The CDR3 has 14 amino acids. Complete variable domain (other parts from reference TRBV19 and TRBJ2-3): DGGITQSPKYLFRKEGQNVTLSCEQNLNHDAMYWYRQDPGQGLRLIYYSQIVNDFQKGDIAEGYSVSREKKESFPLTVTSAQKNPTAFYLCASSVQASTDTQYFGPGTRLTVL.

This clone occurred once. This rearrangement joins TRBV2 to TRBJ1-5; D is ambiguous. V was shortened by 4 bases and J by 5 bases, with 12 bases between the two germline ends. The length of the CDR3 is 14 residues. The V gene's germline CDR1 is SNHLY and CDR2 FYNNEI. CDR3 nucleotide sequence: TGTGCCAGCAGTGCAGACAAGCAGTATCAGCCCCAGCATTTT. It yields the protein CASSADKQYQPQHF.

The chain has TRBV9 and TRBJ2-2, with 8 bases lining up with TRBD2. CDR3 length: 16 residues. J lost 7 bases, V lost 4 bases, and 12 bases had no gene match. Germline-derived CDR1 and CDR2 are SGDLS and YYNGEE. The CDR3: CASSSRGAGAFGELFF. CDR3 coding DNA: TGTGCCAGCAGCTCCCGAGGAGCGGGGGCCTTCGGGGAGCTGTTTTTT.

This clone was seen a handful of times. The genes are TRBV11-3 and TRBJ2-1, with D possibly TRBD2 on 6 matching bases. The CDR3 sequence is 14 residues long. Germline assignment: CDR1 SGHNT and CDR2 YENEEA. The V end was cut by 1 base, the J end by 10 bases, with 14 bases between. The CDR3 bases are TGTGCCAGCAGCTTAGGTTGGGAACGGGGGGAGCAGTTCTTC. Translation gives CASSLGWERGEQFF.

V and J are TRBV5-4 and TRBJ2-2; D possibly corresponds to TRBD1 (6 bases). This CDR3 is 14 amino acids long. Germline V gene lookup returns CDR1 SGHNT and CDR2 YYREEE (reference sequence). V was pared by 4 bases and J by 5 bases, with 12 bases between. The CDR3 DNA follows: TGTGCCAGCAGCGTCCTACAGGGTACCGGGGAGCTGTTTTTT. Protein: CASSVLQGTGELFF.

The rearrangement links TRBV28 to TRBJ1-2; 9 bases are a match to TRBD1. This CDR3 contains 15 residues. Trimming took 4 bases from V and 2 from J; bases not matched to a gene: 5. Germline V gene lookup returns CDR1 MDHEN and CDR2 SYDVKM. CDR3 sequence: CASSWGTGLNYGYTF. The DNA for the CDR3 is TGTGCCAGCAGTTGGGGGACAGGGCTAAACTATGGCTACACCTTC.

V usage is TRBV28 and J usage is TRBJ1-1; no clear D. Trimming removed 3 bases at V and 10 bases at J, with 9 bases between. The germline CDR1 and CDR2 sequences are MDHEN and SYDVKM. The CDR3 runs 11 residues. The CDR3 loop is CASSLVGRAFF. The DNA of the CDR3 is TGTGCCAGCAGTTTGGTAGGAAGAGCTTTCTTT.

This clone was seen just once. V is TRBV9 and J is TRBJ2-7; the D is unclear. Germline CDR1 SGDLS, CDR2 YYNGEE. CDR3 length equals 13 residues. The germline V and J ends were trimmed by 4 bases and 7 bases, with 15 bases remaining between them. CDR3 sequence reads: CASSSPLGLEQYF. For the CDR3, the DNA is TGTGCCAGCAGCTCCCCCTTAGGGTTGGAGCAGTACTTC.

This clone was seen a handful of times. The chain links TRBV19 to TRBJ1-5; D is unresolved. Germline loops: CDR1 LNHDA, CDR2 SQIVND (reference sequence). The CDR3 extends over 13 amino acids. V was pared by 6 bases and J by 0 bases, with 6 bases between. CDR3 sequence reads: CASRTYSNQPQHF. The CDR3 coding sequence is TGTGCCAGTAGGACTTATAGCAATCAGCCCCAGCATTTT.

This chain links TRBV5-1 with TRBJ1-5; D not certain. Trimming shortened V by 6 bases and J by 0 bases, and 13 bases separated the two germline ends. From germline, CDR1 is SGHRS and CDR2 YFSETQ. This CDR3 comprises 15 residues. This CDR3 reads CASKPRTDSNQPQHF. As DNA, the CDR3 is TGCGCCAGCAAACCCCGGACGGATAGCAATCAGCCCCAGCATTTT. The full variable domain, with the rest looked up from reference TRBV5-1 and TRBJ1-5, is KAGVTQTPRYLIKTRGQQVTLSCSPISGHRSVSWYQQTPGQGLQFLFEYFSETQRNKGNFPGRFSGRQFSNSRSEMNVSTLELGDSALYLCASKPRTDSNQPQHFGDGTRLSIL.

The chain joins TRBV3-1 (or the pseudogene TRBV3-2) to TRBJ2-1; D not certain. Germline CDR1 is LGHDT and CDR2 is YNNKEL (reference sequence). This CDR3 contains 16 residues. Trimming removed 3 bases from V and 0 bases from J, with 12 bases in between. CDR3 sequence reads: CASSQGSRNSYNEQFF. CDR3 DNA sequence: TGTGCCAGCAGCCAGGGATCAAGGAACTCCTACAATGAGCAGTTCTTC.

The DNA of the CDR3 is TGTGCCAGCAGCACAACCCCGGGACAGAGCGACGAGCAGTACTTC. Translating gives CASSTTPGQSDEQYF. The V gene is TRBV9, the J gene TRBJ2-7; TRBD1 matches at 7 bases. V was clipped by 4 bases and J by 5 bases; unmatched bases: 12. The CDR3 contains 15 residues. CDR1 and CDR2 (germline): SGDLS, YYNGEE.